These T cell receptor beta chains were read from a single sample in a study of cytomegalovirus exposure and HLA in healthy donors. Using immunoSEQ multiplex PCR, the repertoire was profiled, and TCRdb retains in-frame clones only, with some absent. The table has 60,000 to 95,000 clones, 78% seen once; the top ten hold roughly 9%. The source material was PBMCs. The source is a middle-aged woman in good health and CMV-seropositive. CDR3s include the opening cysteine and the closing phenylalanine or tryptophan. The D gene is left open where the match is weak. Size is stated for part of the rows, as once, few or many counts, or as a class when the clone is expanded.

D,V,J,size,DNA,CDR3
-,TRBV30,TRBJ2-7,-,TGTGCCTGGAGTTTTCCCAACAGGGACGAGCAGTACTTC,CAWSFPNRDEQYF
-,TRBV10-3,TRBJ2-5,few,TGTGCCATCAGTGAAAGAGGACAAGAGACCCAGTACTTC,CAISERGQETQYF
TRBD1,TRBV6-6,TRBJ2-1,-,TGTGCCAGCAGAACTGACAGGGTAAACAATGAGCAGTTCTTC,CASRTDRVNNEQFF
-,TRBV5-1,TRBJ1-4,-,TGCGCCAGCAGCTTCACGGCAGGAGGTGAAAAACTGTTTTTT,CASSFTAGGEKLFF
-,TRBV7-3,TRBJ1-2,-,TGTGCCAGCAGCTCCGCGGCGGCGGCCAGGGCCGACGATGGCTACACCTTC,CASSSAAAARADDGYTF
TRBD1,TRBV6-6,TRBJ2-1,-,TGTGCCAGCAGCGATCGGACAGGGGGCCACAATGAGCAGTTCTTC,CASSDRTGGHNEQFF
-,TRBV20-1,TRBJ2-1,-,TGCAGTGCTTGGGAGGACAATGAGCAGTTCTTC,CSAWEDNEQFF
-,TRBV29-1,TRBJ2-3,-,TGCAGCGTTGAAGACCCCAAGGAGAGCGTTGTCCCAGATACGCAGTATTTT,CSVEDPKESVVPDTQYF
TRBD2,TRBV9,TRBJ2-1,-,TGTGCCAGCAGCGTAGGTAGCGGGGGCGCCTCCTACAATGAGCAGTTCTTC,CASSVGSGGASYNEQFF
-,TRBV18,TRBJ2-2,-,TGTGCCAGCTCCTTGCCGACAGGGAACACCGGGGAGCTGTTTTTT,CASSLPTGNTGELFF